Listed below are T cell receptor beta chains from one sample, sequenced in a study of T cell repertoires in cytomegalovirus infection. Each CDR3 protein gets one entry after TCRdb re-called the reads with MiXCR. This table has 360,000 or so distinct CDR3 sequences, approximately 30% appearing once. No cognate antigen is known for these TCRs. This sample comprised cultured PBMCs, obtained from culture after CMV antigen stimulation. The receptors derive from a human donor in good health (CMV status not recorded). Some clones in this sample may be carry-over from other donors' samples. Both conserved end residues are part of each CDR3. The order of the fields is J gene, D gene, V gene, CDR3 protein. D genes are given only for firm matches.

>TRBJ2-3|.|TRBV29-1
CSVEVADTQYF
>TRBJ2-1|TRBD1|TRBV4-1
CASSDGQAAPNNEQFF
>TRBJ2-1|TRBD1|TRBV14
CASSHTGQVLFGNEQFF
>TRBJ2-1|TRBD2|TRBV7-2
CASSLVGGRGGGVF
>TRBJ1-1|.|TRBV7-3
CASSLGPQNTEAFF
>TRBJ2-1|.|TRBV19
CASRGGMSEQFF
>TRBJ1-2|.|TRBV28
CASSTTPESGYGYTF
>TRBJ2-7|TRBD2|TRBV7-2
CASSPYGLAGADEQYF
>TRBJ2-1|TRBD2|TRBV7-9
CADGKLAGDNEQFF
>TRBJ2-3|.|TRBV7-2
CASSVTGRLRADTQYF
>TRBJ2-1|TRBD2|TRBV5-4
CASSLSGGRAFNEQFF
>TRBJ2-1|TRBD2|TRBV11-1
CASSSQTGGSRRNEQFF
>TRBJ2-1|.|TRBV12-3/TRBV12-4
CASSPTGGSSYNEQFF
>TRBJ1-3|TRBD1|TRBV6-2/TRBV6-3
CASSYGTADFSGNTIYF
>TRBJ2-3|TRBD2|TRBV5-8
CASSLWRGDTDTQYF
>TRBJ2-3|.|TRBV7-2
CASSHDRTDTQYF
>TRBJ1-1|.|TRBV19
CASSIRGLRGTEAFF
>TRBJ1-1|.|TRBV6-5
CASSYEFSGVTEAFF
>TRBJ1-1|.|TRBV12-3/TRBV12-4
CASSPPAGSNTEAFF
>TRBJ2-1|TRBD1|TRBV29-1
CSVGQGGNNEQFF
>TRBJ2-3|TRBD2|TRBV7-2
CASSLRGGDTQYF
>TRBJ2-2|.|TRBV12-3/TRBV12-4
CASSLHVNTGELFF
>TRBJ1-2|TRBD1|TRBV11-3
CASSSRLGQAYGYTF
>TRBJ2-1|.|TRBV11-2
CASSRRGPPYNEQFF
>TRBJ2-5|.|TRBV28
CASTIRLGQETQYF
>TRBJ2-7|.|TRBV20-1
CSASSPGGWHEQYF
>TRBJ2-7|.|TRBV7-9
CASSSPLAAEQYF
>TRBJ2-7|TRBD2|TRBV20-1
CSAGTIAGTYEQYF
>TRBJ2-3|.|TRBV7-6
CASSQEAGGTQYF
>TRBJ2-3|.|TRBV28
CASSLTVGGGTDTQYF
>TRBJ2-4|.|TRBV7-2
CASSLDPGTVYKNIQYF
>TRBJ1-5|.|TRBV12-5
CASGSRANQPQHF
>TRBJ2-3|.|TRBV11-2
CASSPRVRSDTQYF
>TRBJ2-1|TRBD2|TRBV4-3
CASSHTSGSSRNEQFF
>TRBJ2-3|.|TRBV7-2
CASSLRTVQYF
>TRBJ2-7|.|TRBV9
CASSVEGSSYEQYF
>TRBJ2-3|TRBD2|TRBV7-2
CASSLSGRPQYF
>TRBJ2-5|.|TRBV6-1
CASSYAIGLKETQYF
>TRBJ2-7|.|TRBV6-6
CASSYEEGSYEQYF
>TRBJ1-1|TRBD1|TRBV19
CASSIGQENTEAFF
>TRBJ1-1|TRBD1|TRBV18
CASSTGGAGWTEAFF
>TRBJ2-5|.|TRBV20-1
CSASPLAQNKLQETQYF
>TRBJ2-1|TRBD2|TRBV12-3/TRBV12-4
CASGLADLISNNEQFF
>TRBJ2-1|TRBD2|TRBV3-1
CASSTLAGDYNEQFF
>TRBJ2-3|.|TRBV12-3/TRBV12-4
CASSHASYTDTQYF
>TRBJ2-4|.|TRBV15
CATSIEQGRENIQYF